Following are 12 T cell receptor beta chains from one sample sequenced in a study of CD8+ T cells in alopecia areata. Treatment noted: oral pan-JAK inhibitor, 5-10 mg twice daily. RNA was isolated and reverse transcribed to cDNA, the sequencing template. Sequencing used immunoSEQ multiplex PCR; TCRdb keeps in-frame clones, though not all of them. There are 100,000 or so clones in the sample; roughly 56% occur only once, and about 17% lies in the top ten. This specimen consisted of CD8+ T cells sorted from blood, obtained at approximately week 61, from a patient treated with tofacitinib. All receptors derive from a human donor with alopecia areata.

As to this clone: Other DNA sequences from this sample encode an identical CDR3 as well. The rearrangement uses TRBV30 and TRBJ1-5; 10 bases match TRBD1. Unmatched junction bases numbered 0, after V lost 5 bases and J lost 2 bases. CDR3 length: 13 residues. The V gene's germline CDR1 is GTSNPN and CDR2 SVGIG (reference sequence). As DNA, the CDR3 is TGTGCCTGGGGGACAGGGGGCAATCAGCCCCAGCATTTT. This encodes CAWGTGGNQPQHF.

The J gene is TRBJ2-7, the V gene TRBV29-1; D possibly matches TRBD1 or TRBD2 (7 bases each). This CDR3 comprises 14 residues. The V and J ends lost 7 bases and 3 bases respectively, with 19 bases between them. Germline CDR1 and CDR2: SQVTM and ANQGSEA. The CDR3 region is CSARGGDAYYEQYF. The CDR3 DNA is TGCAGCGCCAGGGGGGGGGACGCCTACTACGAGCAGTACTTC.

This clone was found a few times. The rearrangement uses TRBV27 and TRBJ1-5, with D uncertain. This CDR3 spans 14 amino acids. The V and J ends lost 3 bases and 1 base respectively, with 7 bases between them. Germline-derived CDR1 and CDR2 are MNHEY and SMNVEV (reference sequence). CDR3 residues: CASSFSRSNQPQHF. The CDR3 region has the DNA TGTGCCAGCAGTTTCTCGCGCAGCAATCAGCCCCAGCATTTT.

This clone has just one count. V is TRBV29-1 and J is TRBJ1-2; a possible D gene is TRBD1 (6 bases). The CDR3 consists of 12 residues. Trimming took off 6 bases at V and 2 bases at J, with 10 bases between the two ends. CDR1 is SQVTM and CDR2 is ANQGSEA in the germline V gene. The CDR3 coding sequence is TGCAGCGTCTCCGACAGGAACTATGGCTACACCTTC. Translated, it gives CSVSDRNYGYTF.

This chain uses TRBV30 with TRBJ1-1, with a weak D call TRBD1 (6 bases). The CDR3 contains 11 residues. The germline CDR1 and CDR2 sequences are GTSNPN and SVGIG (reference sequence). V gave up 6 bases and J gave up 7 bases, with 12 bases separating them. The CDR3 here is CACSRQVEAFF. The DNA for the CDR3 is TGTGCCTGTTCACGACAGGTTGAAGCTTTCTTT.

In its sample, this clone was seen a few times. V and J are TRBV30 and TRBJ2-6; D unclear. Trimming shortened V by 5 bases and J by 0 bases, and 5 bases separated the two germline ends. Germline CDR1 GTSNPN, CDR2 SVGIG (reference sequence). There are 13 residues in the CDR3. The CDR3 here is CAWLGSGANVLTF. The CDR3 nucleotides read TGTGCCTGGCTGGGCTCTGGGGCCAACGTCCTGACTTTC.

This clone was counted only a few times. CDR3 DNA: TGTGCCTCCCTGGGGAAGCGCGAGCTGTTTTTT. It specifies CASLGKRELFF. The V call is TRBV7-9, the J call TRBJ2-2; no definite D call. V gave up 11 bases and J gave up 11 bases, with 15 bases separating them. The CDR3 loop spans 11 amino acids. CDR1 and CDR2 from the germline V gene are SEHNR and FQNEAQ (reference sequence).

The chain links TRBV29-1 to TRBJ1-2; tentative D call: TRBD1 (6 bases). Trimming removed 5 bases from V and 7 bases from J, with 14 bases in between. The CDR3 has 12 amino acids. Germline lookup yields CDR1 SQVTM and CDR2 ANQGSEA. CDR3 nucleotides: TGCAGCGTTAAAGGGGGTTCCGTTGGCTACACCTTC. Residues: CSVKGGSVGYTF.

J is TRBJ2-7 and V is TRBV30, with D maybe TRBD2 (5 bases). Germline loops: CDR1 GTSNPN, CDR2 SVGIG (reference sequence). The V and J ends lost 1 base and 2 bases respectively, with 6 bases between them. This CDR3 spans 12 amino acids. The CDR3, as DNA: TGTGCCTGGAGTGCCGGGGCCTACGAGCAGTACTTC. Its protein product is CAWSAGAYEQYF. The full variable domain, completed using reference TRBV30 and TRBJ2-7, is SQTIHQWPATLVQPVGSPLSLECTVEGTSNPNLYWYRQAAGRGLQLLFYSVGIGQISSEVPQNLSASRPQDRQFILSSKKLLLSDSGFYLCAWSAGAYEQYFGPGTRLTVT.

This clone appeared a few times. The CDR3 nucleotides are TGTGCCAGCAGCATTTTTGGGGGCGGGAGCGGGGAGCTGTTTTTT. Protein sequence: CASSIFGGGSGELFF. The rearrangement uses TRBV7-8 and TRBJ2-2; the D gene is possibly TRBD2 (7 bases). CDR1 is SGHVS and CDR2 is FQNEAQ in the germline V gene. Trimming stripped 5 bases from V and 7 bases from J, with 17 bases between. This CDR3 has 15 residues.

J is TRBJ2-2 and V is TRBV7-9, with D possibly being TRBD2 (6 bases). Deletions cut 3 bases from V and 0 bases from J, with 11 bases between. This CDR3 region has 16 residues. The V gene's germline CDR1 is SEHNR and CDR2 FQNEAQ (reference sequence). The CDR3 reads CASSFPGRTNTGELFF. The CDR3 DNA follows: TGTGCCAGCAGCTTCCCGGGGAGGACGAACACCGGGGAGCTGTTTTTT.

A single count supports this clone. V gene TRBV6-1 combines with J gene TRBJ1-1; no firm D call. Germline CDR1 reads MNHNS; CDR2 reads SASEGT. The CDR3 consists of 14 residues. Trimming cost V 0 bases and J 8 bases, with 13 bases left between them. The CDR3: CASSEAPEGAEAFF. The CDR3, as DNA: TGTGCCAGCAGTGAAGCGCCGGAGGGCGCCGAAGCTTTCTTT.